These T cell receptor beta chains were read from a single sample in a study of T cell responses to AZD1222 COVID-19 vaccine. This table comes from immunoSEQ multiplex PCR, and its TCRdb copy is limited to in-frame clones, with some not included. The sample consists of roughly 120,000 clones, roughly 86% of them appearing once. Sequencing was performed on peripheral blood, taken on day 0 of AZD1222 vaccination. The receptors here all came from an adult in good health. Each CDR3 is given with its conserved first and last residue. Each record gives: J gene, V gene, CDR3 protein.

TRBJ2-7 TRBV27 CASSGEAIPVVHF
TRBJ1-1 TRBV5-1 CASSLSPTGGGKAFF
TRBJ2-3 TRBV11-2 CASSDGSTDTQYF
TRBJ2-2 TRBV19 CASNWREVNGELFF
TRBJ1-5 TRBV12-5 CASGLGLDQPQHF
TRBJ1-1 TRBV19 CASSHNRGVTNTEAFF
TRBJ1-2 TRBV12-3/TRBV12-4 CASRPGEDYGYTF
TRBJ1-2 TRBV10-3 CAISRQGEDYGYTF
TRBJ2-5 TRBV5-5 CASSSEGDRPLQETQYF
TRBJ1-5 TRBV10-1 CASSAGHSNQPQHF
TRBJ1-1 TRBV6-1 CASSETQGATEAFF
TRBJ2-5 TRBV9 CARRVGRGRGETQYF
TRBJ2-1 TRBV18 CASSPLLAGGSNEQFF
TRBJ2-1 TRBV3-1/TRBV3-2 CASSFRTPPNEQFF
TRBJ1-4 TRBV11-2 CASSLNDGEGEKLFF
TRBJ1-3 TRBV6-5 CASRPLTGGRRTIYF
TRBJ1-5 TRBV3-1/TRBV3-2 CASSQDPGASNQPQHF
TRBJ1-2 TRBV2 CASSERAAGYTF
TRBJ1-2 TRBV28 CASSWGTGVNYGYTF
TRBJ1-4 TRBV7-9 CASSHDRGSEKLFF
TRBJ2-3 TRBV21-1 CASSKAGTATSYTDTQYF
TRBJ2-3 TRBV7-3 CASSSVAGASTGTQYF
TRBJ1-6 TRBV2 CASSEFYNSPLHF
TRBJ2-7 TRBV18 CASSPQQGAGEQYF
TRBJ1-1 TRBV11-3 CASSLDGVNTEAFF
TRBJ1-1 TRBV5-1 CASSHEGQGFTEAFF
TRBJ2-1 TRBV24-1 CATSDRAGQGGISSYNEQFF
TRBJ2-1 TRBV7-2 CASSSGPGWNNEQFF
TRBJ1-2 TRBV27 CASSPKGWDGYTF
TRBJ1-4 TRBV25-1 CASSTTGTGVEKLFF
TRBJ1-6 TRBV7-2 CASRSSRAVNNSPLHF
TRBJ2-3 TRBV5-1 CASSPRSADTQYF
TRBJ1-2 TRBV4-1 CASSQPTGGEGYTF
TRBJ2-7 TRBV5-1 CASSLVVGAYYEQYF
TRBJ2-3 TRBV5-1 CASSPDGYTDTQYF
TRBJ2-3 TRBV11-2 CASSLTSGATDTQYF
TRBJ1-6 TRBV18 CASSPPAGGNSPLHF
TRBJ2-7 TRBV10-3 CAISESGTDYEQYF
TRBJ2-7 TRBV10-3 CAISDIYNPEQYF
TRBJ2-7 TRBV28 CASSLSSGIGLEQYF
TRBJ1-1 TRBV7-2 CASNNMGFTEAFF
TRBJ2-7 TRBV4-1 CASSRDEGSTYEQYF
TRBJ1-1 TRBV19 CASTTGNTEAFF
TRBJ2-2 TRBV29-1 CSVGWGTRAGTGELFF
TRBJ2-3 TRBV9 CASSLPGTDTQYF
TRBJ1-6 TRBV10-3 CAIKETGVGSPLHF
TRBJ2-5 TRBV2 CATSRQGFETQYF
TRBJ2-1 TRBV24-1 CATSGTSGGQSEQFF
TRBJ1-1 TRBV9 CASSGGKNEAFF
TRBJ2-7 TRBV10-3 CAISDSGGIYEQYF
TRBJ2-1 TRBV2 CASRATSGGPNEQFF
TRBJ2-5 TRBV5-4 CASSSPERGSETQYF
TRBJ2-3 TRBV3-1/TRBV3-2 CASSPHGGAGDTQYF
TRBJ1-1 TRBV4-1 CASSQEGERTEAFF
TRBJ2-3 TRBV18 CASSPILTDTQYF
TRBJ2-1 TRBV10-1 CASSVSGTQNEQFF